This note documents a single T cell receptor beta chain sequence. The antigen is undetermined. This sample stems from a study of cytomegalovirus exposure and HLA in healthy donors. Findings and caveats of the study: TCR beta chain V- and J-gene trimming was linked, in a later analysis, to a missense variant in DCLRE1C. When the data were analyzed later, several of the most significant clusters appeared to be linked to common viral pathogens.

The V gene end was trimmed by 6 bases and the J gene end by 8 bases; junction bases not matched to a gene: 9. CDR3 size: 14 residues. CDR1 is MNHEY, CDR2 SVGAGI, per germline. The PCR contained 60 Vbeta and 13 Jbeta primers. Here immunoSEQ multiplex PCR was the method, and the copy in TCRdb shows in-frame clones only, minus some. The sample contains 180,000 or so clones, nearly 80% of which appear only once. This chain joins TRBV6-5 and TRBJ1-1; the match to TRBD1 covers 10 bases. This receptor was obtained from a female donor in good health and CMV-seronegative. Sequences were obtained from PBMCs. The CDR3 spells CASSRTGGGAEAFF. The CDR3 DNA reads TGTGCCAGCAGCAGGACAGGGGGTGGGGCCGAAGCTTTCTTT.